This paragraph reports one TCR beta chain. The antigen remains undetermined. Method: immunoSEQ multiplex PCR; TCRdb's copy keeps in-frame clones and lacks some. The table shows more than 100,000 clones, with 80% to 90% occurring only once. The data are from a study of T cells in localized non-small cell lung cancer. Points from the study as a whole: There were a median around 57 of the top 100 tumor clones appearing in adjacent lung. Heterogeneity within the tumor remains possible, as just one region underwent sequencing. Uninvolved adjacent lung had the highest recorded T cell clonality, with tumor below it. Higher blood T cell density went with longer overall survival.

V shed 6 bases and J 10 bases; nucleotides not matched to a gene: 3. The germline CDR1 and CDR2 sequences are ENHRY and SYGVKD. CDR3 length: 11 amino acids. The chain joins TRBV10-3 to TRBJ2-3, with 8 bases aligning to TRBD1. The input for sequencing was peripheral blood, taken before any cancer treatment. The TCR sequence derives from a female donor aged 60 or older with stage I lung adenocarcinoma. In DNA form, the CDR3 reads TGTGCCATCAGGGGACAGGAGTCGCAGTATTTT. Translated, it gives CAIRGQESQYF.